This T cell receptor (beta chain) was sequenced in a study of T cell repertoires in cytomegalovirus infection (dated by TCRdb to between 2018 and 2021). Background on the whole study: The HLA type of each donor mattered for the analysis, because public TCR beta signatures pointed to carriage of CMV infection along with the matching HLA type. The paper's findings and limits, for the study overall: Carriers of CMV infection plus the relevant HLA type were discriminated by the cumulative frequency of public TCR beta family members in the study cohort and in an independent roughly 320-donor cohort. The ex vivo response was dominated by HLA-C-restricted CMV-specific TCR beta clonotypes, which also provided the single most frequent clonotype in two of eight donors.

Measured from the cysteine to the phenylalanine, the CDR3 is 20 residues long. Only the CDR3 region is kept as DNA, spanning 60 bases read in frame from base 1. Via the germline V gene, CDR1 is MNHEY and CDR2 SVGAGI. Trimming leaves V shorter by 0 bases and J shorter by 2 bases, with the junction holding 19 bases beyond the gene matches. This sample was sequenced with an Illumina HiSeq 1500. TCRdb ran its own pipeline on the public reads, namely fastp trimming at Q25 and MiXCR clone calling, and kept in-frame beta chains. CDR3 protein duplicates are merged, each entry listing the most common genes and DNA. In all, the sample holds roughly 230,000 distinct CDR3 sequences, and around 6.2% of those were seen once. Clones ranked in the top ten supply less than 7.5% of the sample. This clonotype was counted many times. Which antigen it targets is not known. Base qualities are not at hand, and no much larger clone is one base apart.

Sequences were obtained from PBMCs. Recombination linked TRBV6-5 to TRBJ2-7, with 7 junctional bases fitting TRBD1. This sequence was found in a human donor in good health (CMV status not recorded). Some clones in this sample may be carry-over from other donors' samples. Read as DNA, the sequence is TGTGCCAGCAGTTACTCGGTCGCGACAGGGCCACGTCCAAGGACCTACGAGCAGTACTTC. Its protein is CASSYSVATGPRPRTYEQYF.